The 18 T cell receptor beta chains below come from one sample, sequenced in a study of cytomegalovirus exposure and HLA in healthy donors. Primers: 60 Vbeta forward and 13 Jbeta reverse. Here immunoSEQ multiplex PCR was the method, and the copy in TCRdb shows in-frame clones only, minus some. Of roughly 150,000 clones in the sample, more than 75% were seen once. The sample consisted of PBMCs. These receptors originate from a woman between 35 and 50 years old in good health and CMV-seronegative.

The chain joins TRBV11-2 to TRBJ2-1, with 7 bases that match TRBD1. V gave up 4 bases and J gave up 6 bases; unmatched junction bases: 15. Germline V CDR1 and CDR2: SGHAT, FQNNGV. The CDR3 extends over 17 amino acids. The CDR3 is CASSSTYMRGRGNEQFF. DNA for the CDR3: TGTGCCAGCAGCTCGACCTATATGAGGGGGCGCGGCAATGAGCAGTTCTTC.

The rearrangement joins TRBV11-2 to TRBJ2-7; 8 bases agree with TRBD1. The CDR3 loop spans 16 amino acids. V lost 3 bases and J lost 2; bases outside the gene matches: 9. Germline CDR1 and CDR2: SGHAT and FQNNGV. This chain's CDR3 is CASSLAWTGPPYEQYF. As DNA, the CDR3 is TGTGCCAGCAGCTTGGCTTGGACAGGGCCCCCCTACGAGCAGTACTTC.

Concerning this clone: The sample contains more than one DNA sequence encoding this CDR3. The rearrangement joins TRBV12-5 to TRBJ2-5; TRBD2 matches at 8 bases. Looked up from germline, CDR1 is LGHNT and CDR2 is FRNRAP. This CDR3 region has 17 residues. With 8 bases clipped from V and 4 bases from J, the junction kept 18 bases outside the gene matches. In nucleotides, the CDR3 is TGTGCTAGTTACGTGGTCGAAGAGCGGGAGTTAAGAGAGACCCAGTACTTC. This encodes CASYVVEERELRETQYF.

The chain links TRBV7-2 to TRBJ2-7, with 7 nucleotides matching TRBD2. This CDR3 is 14 amino acids long. With V trimmed by 5 bases and J by 4 bases, 8 bases remained unmatched. The germline V gene encodes CDR1 SGHTA and CDR2 FQGNSA. The DNA of the CDR3 is TGTGCCAGCAGCCCGCAGGGAGGGCCATACGAGCAGTACTTC. It translates to CASSPQGGPYEQYF.

The gene calls are TRBV7-6 and TRBJ1-6, with D unresolved. The CDR3 extends over 17 amino acids. CDR1 and CDR2 (germline): SGHVS, FNYEAQ. V was pared by 5 bases and J by 0 bases, with 14 bases between. The CDR3 nucleotides read TGTGCCAGCAGCCCAATGGCAGGAGGCTCCTATAATTCACCCCTCCACTTT. Protein sequence: CASSPMAGGSYNSPLHF. Full variable domain (missing parts from reference TRBV7-6 and TRBJ1-6): GAGVSQSPRYKVTKRGQDVALRCDPISGHVSLYWYRQALGQGPEFLTYFNYEAQQDKSGLPNDRFSAERPEGSISTLTIQRTEQRDSAMYRCASSPMAGGSYNSPLHFGNGTRLTVT.

This clone has more than one count but fewer than ten. This rearrangement joins TRBV15 to TRBJ2-3, with 11 positions matching TRBD1. The CDR3 sequence is 17 residues long. The ends lost 1 base at V and 5 bases at J; junction bases unmatched: 8. Germline-derived CDR1 and CDR2 are LNHNV and YYDKDF (reference sequence). For the CDR3, the DNA is TGTGCCACCAGCAGAGCCCGAGGGACAGGGGGTGGAGATACGCAGTATTTT. Encoded protein: CATSRARGTGGGDTQYF.

The chain employs TRBV28 and TRBJ1-5, with D unresolved. CDR1 is MDHEN and CDR2 is SYDVKM in the germline V gene. With 6 bases removed from V and 2 bases from J, the gap between germline ends came to 17 bases. CDR3 length equals 16 residues. In DNA, the CDR3 is TGTGCCAGCAGCCGTCCGGCGGGCACTCGCAATCAGCCCCAGCATTTT. Translating it yields CASSRPAGTRNQPQHF. The full variable domain, rest sourced from reference TRBV28 and TRBJ1-5, is DVKVTQSSRYLVKRTGEKVFLECVQDMDHENMFWYRQDPGLGLRLIYFSYDVKMKEKGDIPEGYSVSREKKERFSLILESASTNQTSMYLCASSRPAGTRNQPQHFGDGTRLSIL.

V usage is TRBV5-1 and J usage is TRBJ2-5; D is possibly TRBD2 (5 bases). Trimming took 3 bases from V and 4 from J, leaving 16 bases between them. Germline V gene sequence: CDR1 SGHRS, CDR2 YFSETQ. The CDR3 sequence is 15 residues long. The CDR3 DNA sequence: TGCGCCAGCAGCTCGATCACTGGAGAGGGAGAGACCCAGTACTTC. Its protein product is CASSSITGEGETQYF.

This clone was observed a handful of times. This chain links TRBV11-2 with TRBJ1-2, with D hard to call. Germline V gives CDR1 SGHAT, CDR2 FQNNGV. The CDR3 extends over 14 amino acids. Between the trimmed V and J ends, which lost 6 bases and 2 bases, there was a span of 13 bases. This chain's CDR3 is CASRNLSRNYGYTF. In DNA form, the CDR3 reads TGTGCCAGCAGGAACTTGTCCCGCAACTATGGCTACACCTTC. Based on the CDR3 plus reference TRBV11-2 and TRBJ1-2, the full variable domain is EAGVAQSPRYKIIEKRQSVAFWCNPISGHATLYWYQQILGQGPKLLIQFQNNGVVDDSQLPKDRFSAERLKGVDSTLKIQPAKLEDSAVYLCASRNLSRNYGYTFGSGTRLTVV.

The CDR3 sequence is CASEIPGGNQPQHF. DNA of the CDR3: TGTGCCAGCGAGATCCCCGGAGGCAATCAGCCCCAGCATTTT. The chain employs TRBV28 and TRBJ1-5; D unresolved. V shed 8 bases and J shed 2 bases, with 13 bases lying between them. From germline, CDR1 is MDHEN and CDR2 SYDVKM. The CDR3 length is 14 residues.

The chain joins TRBV11-2 to TRBJ2-5; 14 nucleotides match TRBD2. There are 16 residues in the CDR3. With V trimmed by 5 bases and J by 0 bases, 2 bases remained unmatched. Germline V lookup: CDR1 SGHAT, CDR2 FQNNGV. CDR3 sequence: CASSTGLAGDQETQYF. The CDR3 DNA is TGTGCCAGCAGCACGGGACTAGCGGGAGACCAAGAGACCCAGTACTTC.

V is TRBV5-1 and J is TRBJ1-4; 11 nucleotides match TRBD1. Germline values: CDR1 SGHRS, CDR2 YFSETQ. The length of the CDR3 is 18 residues. V shed 0 bases, J shed 6 bases, and the junction held 10 bases outside the gene matches. The CDR3 nucleotides read TGCGCCAGCAGCTTGGGGGACAGGGGGACCCCCAACCATGAAAAACTGTTTTTT. It codes for CASSLGDRGTPNHEKLFF.

Only one count was recorded for this clone. The chain has TRBV5-6 and TRBJ2-1; 8 bases match TRBD1. Germline loops: CDR1 SGHDT, CDR2 YYEEEE. This CDR3 contains 15 residues. V trimming: 1 base; J trimming: 9 bases; junction bases outside the gene matches: 9. The chain's CDR3 is CASSLRRDRYAEQFF. The CDR3 DNA sequence: TGTGCCAGCAGCTTGAGGAGGGACAGGTATGCTGAGCAGTTCTTC.

This rearrangement joins TRBV27 to TRBJ2-7, with D possibly matching TRBD2 (6 bases). Germline V gives CDR1 MNHEY, CDR2 SMNVEV (reference sequence). The CDR3 runs 17 residues. V was clipped by 2 bases and J by 4 bases, with 21 bases between them. This CDR3 is CASSLTPPVREVYEQYF. CDR3 DNA: TGTGCCAGCAGTTTAACCCCCCCAGTTAGGGAGGTTTACGAGCAGTACTTC.

The chain recombines TRBV4-3 with TRBJ1-2, with D tentatively TRBD1 (5 bases). This CDR3 comprises 19 residues. The V end lost 0 bases, the J end lost 6 bases, and 26 bases lay between the germline ends. The germline V gene has CDR1 LGHNA and CDR2 YSLEER. CDR3 sequence (DNA): TGCGCCAGCAGCCAAGAATCCCCTAAGGTTATACAGGCGCCCCATGGCTACACCTTC. It encodes CASSQESPKVIQAPHGYTF.

The rearrangement joins TRBV27 to TRBJ2-5; 12 nucleotides agree with TRBD1. Germline trimming cut 3 bases from V and 5 bases from J; bases unmatched to any gene: 4. This CDR3 region has 15 residues. The V gene's germline CDR1 is MNHEY and CDR2 SMNVEV (reference sequence). The CDR3 sequence is CASSFGTGGSETQYF. The CDR3 coding sequence is TGTGCCAGCAGTTTCGGGACAGGGGGCAGCGAGACCCAGTACTTC.

V gene TRBV6-4 combines with J gene TRBJ2-3; TRBD2 agrees at 15 bases. This CDR3 spans 18 amino acids. Germline V gene lookup returns CDR1 MRHNA and CDR2 SNTAGT. With 0 bases clipped from V and 6 bases from J, the junction kept 7 bases outside the gene matches. The CDR3 DNA sequence: TGTGCCAGCAGTGACTCCTCCGGACTAGCGGGGGGGGCCGATACGCAGTATTTT. Protein product: CASSDSSGLAGGADTQYF.

The chain links TRBV6-6 to TRBJ2-4; D remains unclear. Per germline, CDR1 MNHNY and CDR2 SVGAGI (reference sequence). The V end lost 7 bases, the J end lost 0 bases, and 10 bases lay between the germline ends. The CDR3 loop spans 14 amino acids. This CDR3 is CASTENLAKNIQYF. The DNA for the CDR3 is TGTGCCAGCACGGAGAATCTAGCCAAAAACATTCAGTACTTC.